The present TCR beta chain was sequenced within a study of technical replicates of blood from several donors. V was clipped by 0 bases and J by 8 bases, with 13 bases between them. CDR1 and CDR2 from the germline V gene are LNHDA and SQIVND (reference sequence). The CDR3 covers 14 residues. The protocol was immunoSEQ multiplex PCR, while the TCRdb copy is restricted to in-frame clones and leaves out a portion. The sample includes around 61,000 clones, around 86% of them seen just once. The genes are TRBV19 and TRBJ1-2, with D hard to call. The receptor's source is a human donor in good health. Some clones in this sample may be carry-over from other donors' samples. Sequencing used PBMCs. The CDR3 is CASSIDRRERGYTF. CDR3 bases: TGTGCCAGTAGTATAGATAGGAGGGAGAGAGGCTACACCTTC.